This passage covers 22 T cell receptor beta chains from one sample sequenced in a study of blood T cell repertoires in COVID-19. The table came from immunoSEQ multiplex PCR; TCRdb's copy has only in-frame clones and leaves some out. The sample includes roughly 20,000 clones, about 88% of them seen just once. Specimen: peripheral blood. The receptor source for this set is a human donor in a cohort sampled during active COVID-19.

The rearrangement uses TRBV5-4 and TRBJ1-5; D is possibly TRBD1 (5 bases). This CDR3 is built from 15 residues. Trimming shortened V by 7 bases and J by 3 bases, and 17 bases separated the two germline ends. Per germline, CDR1 SGHNT and CDR2 YYREEE (reference sequence). Here the CDR3 reads CASRVLGEDNQPQHF. The CDR3 DNA sequence: TGTGCCAGCCGCGTACTAGGGGAGGACAATCAGCCCCAGCATTTT.

The V gene is TRBV14, the J gene TRBJ2-3; no firm D call. Trimming pared 6 bases from V and 3 bases from J, leaving 4 bases between. The V gene's germline CDR1 is SGHDN and CDR2 FVKESK. CDR3 length: 11 amino acids. The CDR3 protein is CASSLTDTQYF. As DNA, the CDR3 is TGTGCCAGCAGTCTGACAGATACGCAGTATTTT.

The J gene is TRBJ2-3, the V gene TRBV24-1, with 7 nucleotides matching TRBD1. The CDR3 loop spans 15 amino acids. The V segment lost 3 bases and the J segment 4 bases; nucleotides outside the gene matches: 6. Germline V CDR1 and CDR2: KGHDR, SFDVKD. CDR3 DNA sequence: TGTGCCACCAGTGATAGGGCAGGGGGTCCAGATACGCAGTATTTT. Translating gives CATSDRAGGPDTQYF.

The gene calls are TRBV19 and TRBJ1-1, with 8 bases identical to TRBD1. The CDR3 has 17 residues. Germline V gene lookup returns CDR1 LNHDA and CDR2 SQIVND (reference sequence). V was clipped by 1 base and J by 0 bases; unmatched bases: 7. CDR3 residues: CASSIGGTGIMNTEAFF. In DNA form, the CDR3 reads TGTGCCAGTAGTATAGGAGGGACAGGTATCATGAACACTGAAGCTTTCTTT.

V is TRBV7-2 and J is TRBJ2-7; TRBD2 is a possible D gene (6 bases). The V gene lost 6 bases and the J gene lost 1 base, with 19 bases spanning the gap. This CDR3 spans 16 amino acids. CDR1 SGHTA and CDR2 FQGNSA come from the germline V gene. The CDR3 sequence is CASSKWGTGTSYEQYF. The CDR3 DNA sequence: TGTGCCAGCAGTAAGTGGGGAACCGGGACTTCCTACGAGCAGTACTTC.

This clone has more than one count but fewer than ten. The chain carries TRBV5-1 and TRBJ1-1; the match to TRBD1 covers 7 bases. Germline values: CDR1 SGHRS, CDR2 YFSETQ. With V trimmed by 5 bases and J by 5 bases, 9 bases remained unmatched. The length of the CDR3 is 14 residues. CDR3 in amino acids: CASRPDRVDTEAFF. The CDR3 DNA is TGCGCCAGCAGGCCCGACAGGGTGGATACTGAAGCTTTCTTT.

The chain recombines TRBV10-2 with TRBJ2-7, with 10 bases lining up with TRBD2. CDR3 length: 15 amino acids. Losses at the gene ends were 2 bases for V and 2 bases for J; bases not matched to a gene: 3. Germline CDR1 reads WSHSY; CDR2 reads SAAADI. CDR3 sequence (DNA): TGCGCCAGCAGTGAGGGGACTAGCGCGACCTACGAGCAGTACTTC. This encodes CASSEGTSATYEQYF.

This chain connects TRBV7-8 to TRBJ2-1, with 9 bases that match TRBD2. Trimming took 4 bases from V and 7 from J; bases not matched to a gene: 11. The CDR3 runs to 16 residues. CDR1 is SGHVS, CDR2 FQNEAQ, per germline. The CDR3 loop reads CASSSGGLAGFNEQFF. The CDR3 bases are TGTGCCAGCAGCTCAGGGGGGCTAGCGGGATTTAATGAGCAGTTCTTC.

The genes are TRBV6-1 and TRBJ1-4; a weak D match, TRBD1 (5 bases). The CDR3 is 17 amino acids. Looked up from germline, CDR1 is MNHNS and CDR2 is SASEGT. V lost 1 base, J lost 1 base, and 13 bases lay in between. The DNA of the CDR3 is TGTGCCAGCAGTGAAGTTCAAGGGGTTGGAACTAATGAAAAACTGTTTTTT. Amino acids: CASSEVQGVGTNEKLFF.

This clone was seen only a few times. V is TRBV6-6 and J is TRBJ2-1; the match to TRBD2 covers 13 bases. With V trimmed by 2 bases and J by 4 bases, 2 bases remained unmatched. The CDR3 consists of 16 residues. Germline assignment: CDR1 MNHNY and CDR2 SVGAGI (reference sequence). The CDR3 loop is CASSYTGLAGYNEQFF. The DNA of the CDR3 is TGTGCCAGCAGTTACACGGGACTAGCGGGGTACAATGAGCAGTTCTTC.

This sequence joins TRBV28 and TRBJ2-1; 9 bases fit TRBD2. This CDR3 is 16 amino acids long. From germline, CDR1 is MDHEN and CDR2 SYDVKM. Germline trimming cut 5 bases from V and 2 bases from J; bases unmatched to any gene: 7. CDR3 in amino acids: CASSPSGRSTYNEQFF. CDR3 bases: TGTGCCAGCAGTCCCAGCGGGAGGTCGACCTACAATGAGCAGTTCTTC.

The chain couples TRBV3-1 (or the pseudogene TRBV3-2) to TRBJ1-2; 12 bases fit TRBD1. The germline CDR1 and CDR2 sequences are LGHDT and YNNKEL (reference sequence). This CDR3 is 15 amino acids long. V was clipped by 1 base and J by 7 bases; unmatched bases: 4. CDR3 coding DNA: TGTGCCAGCAGCCAAGCGGGGACAGGGGGCTTTGGCTACACCTTC. This codes for CASSQAGTGGFGYTF.

The chain carries TRBV7-6 and TRBJ2-7; perhaps TRBD1 as D (5 bases). The germline V gene encodes CDR1 SGHVS and CDR2 FNYEAQ. The CDR3 totals 12 residues. With 5 bases removed from V and 5 bases from J, the gap between germline ends came to 10 bases. CDR3 DNA: TGTGCCAGCAGCCTTGAAGGGGACGAGCAGTACTTC. Translation: CASSLEGDEQYF.

The chain is built from TRBV9 and TRBJ2-1, with D maybe TRBD1 (6 bases). There are 15 residues in the CDR3. The germline V gene has CDR1 SGDLS and CDR2 YYNGEE. Between the trimmed V and J ends, which lost 0 bases and 10 bases, there was a span of 17 bases. The CDR3 DNA reads TGTGCCAGCAGCGTAGTGGGGGCCCTGCCGGGCGAGCAGTTCTTC. Translating gives CASSVVGALPGEQFF. Using reference TRBV9 and TRBJ2-1 for the parts outside the CDR3, the full variable domain is DSGVTQTPKHLITATGQRVTLRCSPRSGDLSVYWYQQSLDQGLQFLIQYYNGEERAKGNILERFSAQQFPDLHSELNLSSLELGDSALYFCASSVVGALPGEQFFGPGTRLTVL.

This clone was observed a few times. This sequence joins TRBV5-1 and TRBJ1-1; 9 nucleotides agree with TRBD1. This CDR3 comprises 15 residues. Germline CDR1 SGHRS, CDR2 YFSETQ. V shed 2 bases, J shed 4 bases, and the junction held 6 bases outside the gene matches. CDR3 nucleotide sequence: TGCGCCAGCAGCTTCCCCGGGGACAGGGCCACTGAAGCTTTCTTT. Translated, it gives CASSFPGDRATEAFF. The full variable domain, rest sourced from reference TRBV5-1 and TRBJ1-1, is KAGVTQTPRYLIKTRGQQVTLSCSPISGHRSVSWYQQTPGQGLQFLFEYFSETQRNKGNFPGRFSGRQFSNSRSEMNVSTLELGDSALYLCASSFPGDRATEAFFGQGTRLTVV.

The chain links TRBV7-9 to TRBJ2-5; 8 bases align to TRBD1. The CDR3 is 12 amino acids. The germline V gene encodes CDR1 SEHNR and CDR2 FQNEAQ (reference sequence). V trimming: 5 bases; J trimming: 13 bases; junction bases outside the gene matches: 9. The CDR3 DNA reads as TGTGCCAGCAGCGGTCCGGGACAGGCGTGGTACTTC. Its translation is CASSGPGQAWYF.

The chain couples TRBV5-1 to TRBJ2-7; D may be TRBD1 (8 bases). CDR3 length equals 15 residues. With 0 bases removed from V and 5 bases from J, the gap between germline ends came to 15 bases. Germline CDR1 reads SGHRS; CDR2 reads YFSETQ. The CDR3 coding sequence is TGCGCCAGCAGCTTGGGGCACAGGGGGGGAGACGAGCAGTACTTC. It specifies CASSLGHRGGDEQYF.

This chain connects TRBV1 to TRBJ2-5; TRBD1, the table's D call, lacks a check against the DNA. TRBV1 is noted as a pseudogene. The CDR3 totals 16 residues. This CDR3 is CTSSQPGQGIQETQYF. For the CDR3, the DNA is TGCACCAGCAGCCAACCGGGACAGGGGATTCAAGAGACCCAGTACTTC.

The table lists this clone with a count of one. V and J are TRBV27 and TRBJ2-1, with D perhaps TRBD2 (5 bases). Looked up from germline, CDR1 is MNHEY and CDR2 is SMNVEV (reference sequence). The CDR3 sequence is 14 residues long. V was cut by 6 bases and J by 4 bases, with 13 bases left in between. Here the CDR3 reads CASSARAAYNEQFF. As DNA, the CDR3 is TGTGCCAGCAGCGCGCGGGCGGCTTACAATGAGCAGTTCTTC.

This clone was found once. The chain joins TRBV5-1 to TRBJ2-5; possible D gene TRBD1, 5 bases. CDR3 length equals 12 residues. From germline, CDR1 is SGHRS and CDR2 YFSETQ. V gave up 5 bases and J gave up 1 base, with 6 bases separating them. The CDR3 loop is CASSDSQETQYF. Here the CDR3 DNA reads TGCGCCAGCAGTGACAGCCAAGAGACCCAGTACTTC.

The gene calls are TRBV6-5 and TRBJ1-4; D is unclear. The V end lost 6 bases, the J end lost 6 bases, and 11 bases lay between the germline ends. This CDR3 is 13 amino acids long. Per germline, CDR1 MNHEY and CDR2 SVGAGI. In nucleotides, the CDR3 is TGTGCCAGCAGGAGTTGGGCAGATGAAAAACTGTTTTTT. It encodes CASRSWADEKLFF.

This chain connects TRBV6-6 to TRBJ1-1; no firm D call. The ends were cut back, 2 bases at V and 0 bases at J, with 7 bases in the middle. The CDR3 runs 14 residues. Germline CDR1 MNHNY, CDR2 SVGAGI (reference sequence). Written as DNA, the CDR3 is TGTGCCAGCAGTTACCCGGAGATGAACACTGAAGCTTTCTTT. This translates into CASSYPEMNTEAFF.